The subject of this entry is one T cell receptor beta chain. Its specificity is not known. With more than 9 days of culture completed, CD4+ T cells were isolated. The sample originates from a study of vaccination effects on CD4 cells after COVID-19. Whole-study results and caveats: Clonal contraction was marked in infection- and vaccine-induced clones late after vaccination. Only 1 of 255 vaccine-induced clones from healthy vaccinees cross-reacted with common cold coronaviruses.

The protocol was immunoSEQ multiplex PCR, while the TCRdb copy is restricted to in-frame clones and leaves out a portion. The sample has approximately 31,000 clones; around three quarters are singletons. Germline CDR1 reads MNHEY; CDR2 reads SVGAGI. Trimming left V 7 bases short and J 4 bases short, with 17 bases between. The CDR3 has 15 amino acids. The chain recombines TRBV6-5 with TRBJ1-5; tentatively, D is TRBD1 (6 bases). The material was CD4+ T cells from PBMCs cultured without peptide, obtained before COVID-19 vaccination. The clonotype was recovered from a human donor who received a COVID-19 vaccine. CDR3 DNA sequence: TGTGCCAGCAATTCAGGGGCAGAATTTAATCAGCCCCAGCATTTT. Translation: CASNSGAEFNQPQHF.